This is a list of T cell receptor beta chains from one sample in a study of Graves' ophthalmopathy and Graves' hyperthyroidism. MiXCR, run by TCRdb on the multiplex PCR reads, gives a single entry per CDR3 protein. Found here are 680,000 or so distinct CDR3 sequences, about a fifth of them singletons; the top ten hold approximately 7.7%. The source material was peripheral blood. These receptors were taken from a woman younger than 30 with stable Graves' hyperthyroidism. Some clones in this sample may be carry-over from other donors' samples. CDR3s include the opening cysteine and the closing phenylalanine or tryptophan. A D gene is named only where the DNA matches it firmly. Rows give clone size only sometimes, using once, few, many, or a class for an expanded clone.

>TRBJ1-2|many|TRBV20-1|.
TGCAGTGTAGGAGAAGGGGCGCTGAATGGCTACACCTTC
CSVGEGALNGYTF
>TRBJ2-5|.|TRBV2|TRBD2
TGTGCCAGCAGTGCGGTAGCGGGTGATGAGACCCAGTACTTC
CASSAVAGDETQYF
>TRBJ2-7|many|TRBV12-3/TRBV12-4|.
TGTGCCAGCAGTTTAGGGAGCCCCAGCTGGGGCGAGCAGTACTTC
CASSLGSPSWGEQYF
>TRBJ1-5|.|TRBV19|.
TGTGCCAGTAGTAGGGGACATGGCTATCAGCCCCAGCATTTT
CASSRGHGYQPQHF
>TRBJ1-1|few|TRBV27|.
TGTGCCAGCAGATTAGGGGCCTCTGAAGCTTTCTTT
CASRLGASEAFF
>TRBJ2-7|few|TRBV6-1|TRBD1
TGTGCCAGCAGTGGCCTTCCGGGACAGTCTACCTACGAGCAGTACTTC
CASSGLPGQSTYEQYF
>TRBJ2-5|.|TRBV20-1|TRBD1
TGCAGTGCAGCCGGGACAGGGGGGGAGACCCAGTACTTC
CSAAGTGGETQYF
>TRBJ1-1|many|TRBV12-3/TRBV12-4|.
TGTGCCAGCAGTTTCGAAGAAGACAGAGCGGCTTTCTTT
CASSFEEDRAAFF
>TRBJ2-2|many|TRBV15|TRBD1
TGTGCCACCAGCAGAGTCCCGACAGGGGATCGGACCGGGGAGCTGTTTTTT
CATSRVPTGDRTGELFF
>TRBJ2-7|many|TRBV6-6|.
TGTGCCAGCAGTTACAGGGGGAACGAGCAGTACTTC
CASSYRGNEQYF
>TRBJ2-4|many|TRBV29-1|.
TGCAGCCTTAGCAAAAACATTCAGTACTTC
CSLSKNIQYF
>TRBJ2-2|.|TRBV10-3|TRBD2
TGTGCCATCAGGACTAGCGGGAGGGACACCGGGGAGCTGTTTTTT
CAIRTSGRDTGELFF
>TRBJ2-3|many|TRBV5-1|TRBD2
TGCGCCAGCAGCGTACGCCCGGGACTAGGGGGGGATACGCAGTATTTT
CASSVRPGLGGDTQYF
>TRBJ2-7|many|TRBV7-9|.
TGTGCCAGCAGCTTCAAAGGTACCTCCTACGAGCAGTACTTC
CASSFKGTSYEQYF
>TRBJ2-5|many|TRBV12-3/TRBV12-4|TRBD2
TGTGCCAGCAGTATTGGTAGCGGGGGGCCGGAGACCCAGTACTTC
CASSIGSGGPETQYF
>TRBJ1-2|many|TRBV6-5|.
TGTGCCAGCAGTTCAGGGTATGGCTACACCTTC
CASSSGYGYTF
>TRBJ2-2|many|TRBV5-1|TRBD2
TGCGCCAGCAACGGACTAGCGGGAGCTAACACCGGGGAGCTGTTTTTT
CASNGLAGANTGELFF
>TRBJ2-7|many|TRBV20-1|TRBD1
TGCAGTGCTAGTCCCCTGGACAGGGACAAGCCCTACGAGCAGTACTTC
CSASPLDRDKPYEQYF
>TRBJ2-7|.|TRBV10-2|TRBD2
TGCGCCAGCAGTGAAGGGACTAGCGGTTACTTC
CASSEGTSGYF
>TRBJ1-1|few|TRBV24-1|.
TGTGCCACCAGTGATTTCCGAGCAACTGAAGCTTTCTTT
CATSDFRATEAFF
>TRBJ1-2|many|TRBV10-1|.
TGCGCCAGCAGCGCGGACAGTCACTATGGCTACACCTTC
CASSADSHYGYTF
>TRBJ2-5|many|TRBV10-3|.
TGTGCCATCAGCTACCAACAGGGAAACCAAGAGACCCAGTACTTC
CAISYQQGNQETQYF
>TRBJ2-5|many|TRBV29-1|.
TGCAGCGTTGCCACTAGCTTAGAGACCCAGTACTTC
CSVATSLETQYF
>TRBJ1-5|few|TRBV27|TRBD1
TGTGCCAGCAGTATCGGACAGGGTGAGCAGCCCCAGCATTTT
CASSIGQGEQPQHF
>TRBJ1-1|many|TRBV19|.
TGTGCCAGTATTCGACCAAACAGCGCTGAAGCTTTCTTT
CASIRPNSAEAFF
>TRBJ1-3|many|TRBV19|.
TGTGCCAGTAGTACACGATCCGGGAACGGGGACGGCGCGGGAAACACCATATATTTT
CASSTRSGNGDGAGNTIYF
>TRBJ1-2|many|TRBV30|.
TGTGCCTACCTCGGAGGGCTCTACTGGAGGGGCTACACCTTC
CAYLGGLYWRGYTF
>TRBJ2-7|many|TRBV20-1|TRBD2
TGCAGTGCTAGAGTACTAGCGGGAGAAATCGAGCAGTACTTC
CSARVLAGEIEQYF
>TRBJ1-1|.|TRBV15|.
TGTGCCACCAGCAGAGATCCGACGGACACTGAAGCTTTCTTT
CATSRDPTDTEAFF
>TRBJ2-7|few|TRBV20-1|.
TGCAGTGCTAGGGGCGGGACGGAATTTATGGCCTTC
CSARGGTEFMAF
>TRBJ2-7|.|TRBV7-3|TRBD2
TGTGCCAGCAGCCCCCGTTGGGCGGGAGTAGGTGAGCAGTACTTC
CASSPRWAGVGEQYF
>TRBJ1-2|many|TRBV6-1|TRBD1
TGTGCCAGCGGACCCGGGACAGACTATGGCTACACCTTC
CASGPGTDYGYTF
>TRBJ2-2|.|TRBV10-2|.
TGCGCCAGCAGAAAGGGGCAGGGGGAGGTCACCGGGGAGCTGTTTTTT
CASRKGQGEVTGELFF
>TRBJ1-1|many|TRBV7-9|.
TGTGCCAGCAGCTTAGGGGAGATTGAAGCTTTCTTT
CASSLGEIEAFF
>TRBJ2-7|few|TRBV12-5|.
TGTGCTAGTGGTAAAGGGGATAGGGCCTACGAGCAGTACTTC
CASGKGDRAYEQYF
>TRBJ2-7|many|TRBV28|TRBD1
TGTGCCTGCTCCGGACAGGGGGCGAAAGAATACGAGCAGTACTTC
CACSGQGAKEYEQYF
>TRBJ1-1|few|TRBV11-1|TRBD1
TGTGCCAGCAGCACGCGGGACAGGGGGCGCGGTGCTGACACTGAAGCTTTCTTT
CASSTRDRGRGADTEAFF
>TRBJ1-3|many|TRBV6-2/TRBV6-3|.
TGTGCCAGCAGTGCCACGGACAGCGGAAACACCATATATTTT
CASSATDSGNTIYF
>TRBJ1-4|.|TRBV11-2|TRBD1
TGTGCCAGCAGCTTTGGGACAGCCGAGAATAATGAAAAACTGTTTTTT
CASSFGTAENNEKLFF
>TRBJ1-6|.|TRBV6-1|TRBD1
TGTGCCAGCGGCGGACAGGTTAATTCACCCCTCCACTTT
CASGGQVNSPLHF
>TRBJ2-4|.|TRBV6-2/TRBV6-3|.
TGTGCCAGCAGTTACTCACTGGGAAACATTAAGTACTTC
CASSYSLGNIKYF
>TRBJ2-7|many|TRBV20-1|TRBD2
TGCAGTCCAAATCCCGGGACTAGCCTCCACGAGCAGTACTTC
CSPNPGTSLHEQYF
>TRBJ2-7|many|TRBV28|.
TGTGCCAGCAGACACATCCAGGACTGGGCATACGAGCAGTACTTC
CASRHIQDWAYEQYF
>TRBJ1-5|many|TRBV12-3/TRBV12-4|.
TGTGCCAGCCACTTATCAGCGAGCAATCAGCCCCAGCATTTT
CASHLSASNQPQHF
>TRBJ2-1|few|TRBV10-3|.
TGTGCCATCAGTGATAGGGGGGGCGGGCACGGCTCCTACAATGAGCAGTTCTTC
CAISDRGGGHGSYNEQFF